The text below deals with one T cell receptor (beta chain). Produced via immunoSEQ multiplex PCR; TCRdb's table is partial and in-frame only. The data contain approximately 21,000 clones, roughly 86% of them seen just once; the ten biggest clones take up just under 30%. This sample stems from a study of T cells in localized non-small cell lung cancer. CDR1 and CDR2 from the germline V gene are SGHRS and YFSETQ. V was trimmed by 2 bases and J by 0 bases, leaving 13 bases between them. There are 16 residues in the CDR3. The chain uses TRBV5-1 and TRBJ2-3; TRBD2 is a possible D gene (5 bases). The receptor was isolated from an older male donor with stage II lung adenocarcinoma. Sequenced material: peripheral blood mononuclear cells, taken before any cancer treatment. CDR3 nucleotide sequence: TGCGCCAGCAGCTTCCGACTATCTTCTAGCACAGATACGCAGTATTTT. It translates to CASSFRLSSSTDTQYF.